Shown below are 31 T cell receptor beta chains from a single sample sequenced in a study of response to subunit inactivated influenza vaccine. Using its own MiXCR run on the RT-PCR reads, TCRdb lists one record per CDR3 protein. Among about 540,000 distinct CDR3 sequences, around 15% were seen once, and the ten largest hold 11%. This specimen consisted of PBMCs from blood, obtained about 12 days after vaccination. The receptors here all came from a man aged 50 to 59 who received an inactivated influenza vaccine.

This clonotype was picked up a small number of times. The gene calls are TRBV7-8 and TRBJ1-2; 8 nucleotides align to TRBD1. The length of the CDR3 is 16 residues. Germline V CDR1 and CDR2: SGHVS, FQNEAQ. Unmatched junction bases numbered 14, after V lost 5 bases and J lost 6 bases. The CDR3 here is CASSRTRTGRIDGYTF. CDR3 coding DNA: TGTGCCAGCAGCCGTACTAGGACAGGGAGGATTGATGGCTACACCTTC.

V is TRBV20-1 and J is TRBJ1-2; 7 positions agree with TRBD1. The CDR3 has 12 residues. V lost 3 bases to trimming and J lost 4 bases; unmatched junction nucleotides: 2. CDR1 and CDR2 (germline): DFQATT, SNEGSKA (reference sequence). CDR3 in amino acids: CSASKGAYGYTF. CDR3 in DNA: TGCAGTGCTAGTAAGGGGGCCTATGGCTACACCTTC.

The chain has TRBV7-9 and TRBJ2-3; the D is unclear. The germline V and J ends were trimmed by 3 bases and 2 bases, with 15 bases remaining between them. Germline CDR1 is SEHNR and CDR2 is FQNEAQ (reference sequence). This CDR3 is built from 16 residues. The CDR3 coding sequence is TGTGCCAGCAGCTTGGGCAGGCCCCATTACACAGATACGCAGTATTTT. As protein: CASSLGRPHYTDTQYF.

This clonotype was seen more than once but under ten times. The J gene is TRBJ2-3, the V gene TRBV5-1; D may correspond to TRBD1 or TRBD2 (5 bases each). Trimming stripped 3 bases from V and 2 bases from J, with 7 bases between. In germline, CDR1 is SGHRS, CDR2 YFSETQ. This CDR3 region has 13 residues. In nucleotides, the CDR3 is TGCGCCAGCAGCTGGGGGTTCACAGATACGCAGTATTTT. Amino acid sequence: CASSWGFTDTQYF.

The chain joins TRBV15 to TRBJ2-5; TRBD2 matches 8 bases. Per the germline V gene, CDR1 is LNHNV and CDR2 is YYDKDF (reference sequence). The CDR3 sequence is 15 residues long. V lost 3 bases, J lost 2 bases, and 5 bases stayed unmatched. In DNA form, the CDR3 reads TGTGCCACCAGCAGTTTCGGGGGGGGACAAGAGACCCAGTACTTC. Translation gives CATSSFGGGQETQYF.

This clonotype occurred a few times. The chain is built from TRBV9 and TRBJ2-4, with 8 bases that match TRBD1. The CDR3 has 17 amino acids. V trimming: 0 bases; J trimming: 5 bases; junction bases outside the gene matches: 10. Germline V gene lookup returns CDR1 SGDLS and CDR2 YYNGEE. In DNA, the CDR3 is TGTGCCAGCAGCGTAGATTCAGGGGGCGGCGGCCAAAACATTCAGTACTTC. Protein product: CASSVDSGGGGQNIQYF.

This clonotype was seen only a few times. The chain has TRBV2 and TRBJ2-2; D unclear. The V and J ends lost 5 bases and 2 bases respectively, with 12 bases between them. Germline values: CDR1 SNHLY, CDR2 FYNNEI. There are 15 residues in the CDR3. The DNA of the CDR3 is TGTGCCAGCAGTCCCGCAGGCACCAACACCGGGGAGCTGTTTTTT. It translates to CASSPAGTNTGELFF.

In this sample, this clonotype turned up a few times. The chain combines TRBV5-1 with TRBJ2-2, with unresolved D. Germline V gene lookup returns CDR1 SGHRS and CDR2 YFSETQ. V lost 0 bases, J lost 7 bases, and 10 bases lay in between. This CDR3 spans 14 amino acids. This CDR3 reads CASSLAPAVGELFF. CDR3 in DNA: TGCGCCAGCAGCTTGGCCCCAGCCGTCGGGGAGCTGTTTTTT.

This clonotype has a handful of counts. The chain carries TRBV20-1 and TRBJ2-7; TRBD1 agrees at 11 bases. There are 14 residues in the CDR3. Germline V gene data show CDR1 as DFQATT and CDR2 as SNEGSKA (reference sequence). With 6 bases clipped from V and 4 bases from J, the junction kept 8 bases outside the gene matches. The DNA of the CDR3 is TGCAGTGCGGGGGACAGGGGGATCACATACGAGCAGTACTTC. Protein product: CSAGDRGITYEQYF.

This clonotype showed up just a few times. This sequence joins TRBV5-1 and TRBJ2-2, with 9 bases that match TRBD1. CDR3 size: 16 residues. The germline V gene encodes CDR1 SGHRS and CDR2 YFSETQ. V lost 1 base and J lost 2; bases outside the gene matches: 3. In DNA, the CDR3 is TGCGCCAGCAGCTTGTCGGGACAGGGAAACACCGGGGAGCTGTTTTTT. Its protein is CASSLSGQGNTGELFF.

Turning to this clonotype: One junction end disagrees with the germline gene, perhaps due to a read error. The rearrangement joins TRBV15 to TRBJ2-1; TRBD2 matches at 8 bases. Germline V gene data show CDR1 as LNHNV and CDR2 as YYDKDF (reference sequence). The CDR3 totals 16 residues. The CDR3 region has the DNA TGTGCCACCAGCAAAGAGCGGGGGCTCTCCTACACTGAGCAGTTCTTC. This encodes CATSKERGLSYTEQFF.

This clonotype has more than one count but fewer than ten. J is TRBJ2-3 and V is TRBV28, with D hard to call. CDR3 length: 15 residues. V lost 1 base and J 2 bases, leaving 10 bases between the germline ends. In germline, CDR1 is MDHEN, CDR2 SYDVKM. CDR3 sequence reads: CASSLLGGDTDTQYF. CDR3 nucleotides: TGTGCCAGCAGTTTATTAGGTGGGGACACAGATACGCAGTATTTT.

The rearrangement links TRBV29-1 to TRBJ2-1; D might be TRBD2 (5 bases). V was clipped by 7 bases and J by 4 bases, with 17 bases between them. Germline V gene sequence: CDR1 SQVTM, CDR2 ANQGSEA. This CDR3 contains 14 residues. For the CDR3, the DNA is TGCAGCGCCTCGATCCCCGGGGTATACAATGAGCAGTTCTTC. Protein sequence: CSASIPGVYNEQFF.

This clonotype appeared a few times. The V call is TRBV12-3 or TRBV12-4, the J call TRBJ2-6, with TRBD1 matching 9 bases. The CDR3 is 18 amino acids. The ends lost 3 bases at V and 2 bases at J; junction bases unmatched: 8. The CDR3 DNA sequence: TGTGCCAGCAGTTTTACCCCTGGGACAGGGCCTGGGGCCAACGTCCTGACTTTC. This translates into CASSFTPGTGPGANVLTF.

This clonotype was counted at least ten times. The CDR3 DNA reads TGCAGTGCTAGAGATTACAGGGGGCGACGGAACACTGAAGCTTTCTTT. Translated, it gives CSARDYRGRRNTEAFF. The V and J genes are TRBV20-1 and TRBJ1-1, with 9 bases lining up with TRBD1. The CDR3 loop spans 16 amino acids. V lost 0 bases, J lost 1 base, and 6 bases stayed unmatched. The germline gives CDR1 DFQATT, CDR2 SNEGSKA (reference sequence).

The rearrangement links TRBV20-1 to TRBJ2-4, with D maybe TRBD2 (5 bases). CDR3 length: 13 residues. CDR1 is DFQATT, CDR2 SNEGSKA, per germline (reference sequence). The V end was cut by 8 bases, the J end by 1 base, with 12 bases between. CDR3 protein: CSIPREAKNIQYF. DNA for the CDR3: TGCAGTATCCCGAGGGAGGCCAAAAACATTCAGTACTTC.

This clonotype has just a few counts. The rearrangement links TRBV6-5 to TRBJ2-2; D ambiguous. Germline CDR1 and CDR2: MNHEY and SVGAGI. The CDR3 contains 14 residues. Trimming left V 0 bases short and J 5 bases short, with 7 bases between. CDR3 DNA: TGTGCCAGCAGTTACTCCCCCCAAACCGGGGAGCTGTTTTTT. As protein: CASSYSPQTGELFF.

V and J are TRBV10-3 and TRBJ1-2; the D is unclear. Germline V gene lookup returns CDR1 ENHRY and CDR2 SYGVKD. The CDR3 runs 15 residues. V shed 10 bases and J shed 0 bases, with 18 bases lying between them. In nucleotides, the CDR3 is TGTGCCACCGGAACCCCCAATACAGCTAACTATGGCTACACCTTC. Residues: CATGTPNTANYGYTF.

This clonotype turned up a few times. The CDR3 nucleotides read TGTGCCAGCACTGGCAGGGGGTATGGCTACACCTTC. Translated, it gives CASTGRGYGYTF. The chain links TRBV2 to TRBJ1-2; TRBD1 agrees at 7 bases. The CDR3 is 12 residues long. Per the germline V gene, CDR1 is SNHLY and CDR2 is FYNNEI. The trim removed 7 bases at V and 5 bases at J, leaving 4 bases unmatched.

About this clonotype: As the CDR3 is not closed by the conserved phenylalanine or tryptophan, this likely results from a read error. It is unclear where the CDR3 begins or ends on the DNA, so no DNA is shown, and the CDR3 is as TCRdb lists it. The J gene is TRBJ1-4, the V gene TRBV20-1; the table's D call TRBD1 went unverified against the DNA. Germline V lookup: CDR1 DFQATT, CDR2 SNEGSKA (reference sequence). From its first to its last residue, the CDR3 has 13 amino acids. The CDR3 loop is CSARPPNGDTPLV.

In this sample, this clonotype turned up a few times. This chain uses TRBV6-5 with TRBJ2-7, with TRBD2 identical over 11 bases. Germline CDR1 and CDR2: MNHEY and SVGAGI. Unmatched junction bases numbered 14, after V lost 6 bases and J lost 7 bases. This CDR3 has 16 residues. The CDR3, as DNA: TGTGCCAGCAGCTTAGCGGGAGGGCCGAGTACGGGAGAGCAGTACTTC. Its translation is CASSLAGGPSTGEQYF.

The chain has TRBV7-2 and TRBJ2-5, with a weak D call TRBD1 (6 bases). Germline CDR1 SGHTA, CDR2 FQGNSA. V lost 3 bases and J lost 5, with 13 bases in between. CDR3 size: 14 residues. CDR3 in DNA: TGTGCCAGCAGCTTCTCAGGGGCTAGGGAGACCCAGTACTTC. It specifies CASSFSGARETQYF.

In its sample, this clonotype was seen many times. The CDR3 nucleotides are TGCGCCAGCAGACTCCAGGAGACAGATACGCAGTATTTT. Protein product: CASRLQETDTQYF. The chain recombines TRBV5-1 with TRBJ2-3, with D unclear. CDR3 length: 13 residues. Trimming removed 5 bases at V and 3 bases at J, with 10 bases between. The germline V gene has CDR1 SGHRS and CDR2 YFSETQ.

CDR3 sequence (DNA): TGTGCCAGCAGCTTTCAACAGGCTCTAGCCAAAAACATTCAGTACTTC. Residues: CASSFQQALAKNIQYF. V usage is TRBV5-6 and J usage is TRBJ2-4; the D gene is possibly TRBD1 (5 bases). CDR1 is SGHDT and CDR2 is YYEEEE in the germline V gene. The CDR3 totals 16 residues. Trimming stripped 2 bases from V and 0 bases from J, with 12 bases between.

The table lists this clonotype with a few counts. V gene TRBV18 combines with J gene TRBJ1-1; D possibly corresponds to TRBD1 (5 bases). Germline assignment: CDR1 KGHSH and CDR2 LQKENI. The CDR3 is made up of 14 amino acids. With 1 base removed from V and 0 bases from J, the gap between germline ends came to 6 bases. The chain's CDR3 is CASSPQGLNTEAFF. In DNA, the CDR3 is TGTGCCAGCTCACCACAGGGACTGAACACTGAAGCTTTCTTT.

The chain recombines TRBV6-1 with TRBJ2-1; the match to TRBD2 covers 8 bases. V dropped 4 bases and J dropped 4; count of bases not matched to a gene: 9. Germline V lookup: CDR1 MNHNS, CDR2 SASEGT. CDR3 length: 16 amino acids. This CDR3 is CASSALSGGRYNEQFF. The CDR3 nucleotides are TGTGCCAGCAGTGCGTTAAGCGGGGGCCGGTACAATGAGCAGTTCTTC.

This clonotype was recorded many times. The chain has TRBV5-1 and TRBJ2-2; tentatively, D is TRBD2 (5 bases). The ends were cut back, 6 bases at V and 5 bases at J, with 11 bases in the middle. CDR1 and CDR2 (germline): SGHRS, YFSETQ. The CDR3 sequence is 13 residues long. The CDR3 is CASKTSGTGELFF. CDR3 nucleotides: TGCGCCAGCAAAACCTCGGGAACCGGGGAGCTGTTTTTT.

The rearrangement links TRBV12-3 or TRBV12-4 to TRBJ1-1; no definite D call. The CDR3 has 15 amino acids. With 3 bases removed from V and 10 bases from J, the gap between germline ends came to 21 bases. The CDR3 DNA reads TGTGCCAGCAGTTTTGGAGGACGGGCTCCTTCTGCAGCTTTCTTT. It is translated as CASSFGGRAPSAAFF.

In this sample, this clonotype turned up many times. The chain recombines TRBV15 with TRBJ2-6, with TRBD1 as a possible D gene (5 bases). Germline V lookup: CDR1 LNHNV, CDR2 YYDKDF (reference sequence). The V end was cut by 5 bases, the J end by 4 bases, with 12 bases between. The CDR3 consists of 15 residues. The CDR3 is CATSSRTTGANVLTF. CDR3 nucleotides: TGTGCCACCAGCTCCCGGACAACCGGGGCCAACGTCCTGACTTTC.

This rearrangement joins TRBV20-1 to TRBJ2-7, with 12 bases matching TRBD2. V shed 3 bases and J 3 bases; nucleotides not matched to a gene: 6. From germline, CDR1 is DFQATT and CDR2 SNEGSKA (reference sequence). The CDR3 runs to 15 residues. CDR3 bases: TGCAGTGCTAGTTCTCTAGCGGGGGGGTACTACGAGCAGTACTTC. Its translation is CSASSLAGGYYEQYF.

V usage is TRBV7-9 and J usage is TRBJ2-7, with 8 bases that match TRBD1. From germline, CDR1 is SEHNR and CDR2 FQNEAQ (reference sequence). With 5 bases clipped from V and 7 bases from J, the junction kept 13 bases outside the gene matches. This CDR3 is 15 amino acids long. CDR3 DNA: TGTGCCAGCAGCCGCCCTGGGGGCAGGGGGCGAGAGCAGTACTTC. Translation gives CASSRPGGRGREQYF.